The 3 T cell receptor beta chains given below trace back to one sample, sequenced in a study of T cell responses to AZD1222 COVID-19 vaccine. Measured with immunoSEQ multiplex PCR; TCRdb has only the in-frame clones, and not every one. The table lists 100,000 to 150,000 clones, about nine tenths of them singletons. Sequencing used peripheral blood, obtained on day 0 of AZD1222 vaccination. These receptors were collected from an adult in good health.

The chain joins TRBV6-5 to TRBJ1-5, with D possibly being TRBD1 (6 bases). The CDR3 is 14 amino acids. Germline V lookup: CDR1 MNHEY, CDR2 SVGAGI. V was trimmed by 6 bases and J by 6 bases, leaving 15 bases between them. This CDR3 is CASSQSDRIQPQHF. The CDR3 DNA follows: TGTGCCAGCAGCCAAAGCGACAGGATTCAGCCCCAGCATTTT.

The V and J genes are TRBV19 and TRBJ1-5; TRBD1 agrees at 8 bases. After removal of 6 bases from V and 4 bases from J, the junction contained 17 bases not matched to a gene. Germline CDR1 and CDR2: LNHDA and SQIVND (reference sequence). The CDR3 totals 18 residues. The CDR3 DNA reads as TGTGCCAGTAGCACCCCGCCCGGGACAGGAGTTACAAATCAGCCCCAGCATTTT. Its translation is CASSTPPGTGVTNQPQHF. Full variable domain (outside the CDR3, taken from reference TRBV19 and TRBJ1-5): DGGITQSPKYLFRKEGQNVTLSCEQNLNHDAMYWYRQDPGQGLRLIYYSQIVNDFQKGDIAEGYSVSREKKESFPLTVTSAQKNPTAFYLCASSTPPGTGVTNQPQHFGDGTRLSIL.

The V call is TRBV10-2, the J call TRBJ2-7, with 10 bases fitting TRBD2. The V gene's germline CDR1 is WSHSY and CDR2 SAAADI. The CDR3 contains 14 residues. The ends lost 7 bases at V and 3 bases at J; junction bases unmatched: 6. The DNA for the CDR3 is TGCGCCAGCACACCCGGACTAGCGGACTACGAGCAGTACTTC. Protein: CASTPGLADYEQYF.